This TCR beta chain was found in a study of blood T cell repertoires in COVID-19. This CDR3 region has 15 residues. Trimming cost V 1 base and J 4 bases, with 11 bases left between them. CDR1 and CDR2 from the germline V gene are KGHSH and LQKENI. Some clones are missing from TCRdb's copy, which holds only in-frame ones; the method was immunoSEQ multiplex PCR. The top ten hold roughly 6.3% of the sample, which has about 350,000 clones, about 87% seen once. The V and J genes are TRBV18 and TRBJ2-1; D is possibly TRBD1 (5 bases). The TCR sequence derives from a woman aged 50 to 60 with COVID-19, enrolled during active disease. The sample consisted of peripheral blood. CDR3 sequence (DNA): TGTGCCAGCTCACCACAGGGGCCGGAATACAATGAGCAGTTCTTC. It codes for CASSPQGPEYNEQFF.